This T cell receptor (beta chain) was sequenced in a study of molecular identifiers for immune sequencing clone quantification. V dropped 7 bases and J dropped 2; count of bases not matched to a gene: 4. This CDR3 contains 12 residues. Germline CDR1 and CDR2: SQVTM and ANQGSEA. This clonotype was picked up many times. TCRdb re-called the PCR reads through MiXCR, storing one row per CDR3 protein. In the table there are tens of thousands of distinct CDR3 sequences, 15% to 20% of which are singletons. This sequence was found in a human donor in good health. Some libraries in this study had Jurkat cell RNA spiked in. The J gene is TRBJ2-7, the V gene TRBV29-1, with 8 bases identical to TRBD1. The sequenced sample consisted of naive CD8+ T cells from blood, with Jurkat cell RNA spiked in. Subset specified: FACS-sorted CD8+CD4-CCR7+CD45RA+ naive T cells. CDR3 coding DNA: TGCAGCGCCTGGACAGGGACCTACGAGCAGTACTTC. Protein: CSAWTGTYEQYF.